These 11 T cell receptor beta chains share one sample of origin, sequenced in a study of blood T cell repertoires in COVID-19. Only in-frame clones appear in the TCRdb table, and some are missing; sequencing was by immunoSEQ multiplex PCR. Among 200,000 to 250,000 clones listed, 80% to 85% were seen once. The sequenced material came from peripheral blood. Receptors originate from a woman aged 60-75 years with acute or convalescent COVID-19.

This clone was seen a single time. This chain uses TRBV10-3 with TRBJ2-7; 7 bases match TRBD1. After removal of 6 bases from V and 2 bases from J, the junction contained 7 bases not matched to a gene. From germline, CDR1 is ENHRY and CDR2 SYGVKD. This CDR3 comprises 14 residues. Here the CDR3 reads CAIRRTGLTYEQYF. Written as DNA, the CDR3 is TGTGCCATCAGGAGGACAGGCTTAACCTACGAGCAGTACTTC.

A word on this clone: At one end the junction does not follow the germline gene, possibly because of a read error. This chain joins TRBV7-3 and TRBJ2-1, with a weak D call TRBD1 (6 bases). This CDR3 is built from 14 residues. CDR1 and CDR2 from the germline V gene are SGHTA and FQGTGA. The CDR3 loop is CASSLPGTYNKQFF. The CDR3 nucleotides are TGTGCCAGCAGCTTACCTGGGACATACAATAAGCAGTTCTTC.

J is TRBJ1-6 and V is TRBV30; 10 positions agree with TRBD1. The junction had 2 bases not matched to a gene; V was cut back by 4 bases and J by 8 bases. The V gene's germline CDR1 is GTSNPN and CDR2 SVGIG (reference sequence). The CDR3 runs to 13 residues. The CDR3 DNA reads as TGTGCCTGGATTGGACAGGGGGATTCACCCCTCCACTTT. Its protein is CAWIGQGDSPLHF. Filled out from reference TRBV30 and TRBJ1-6, the complete variable domain reads SQTIHQWPATLVQPVGSPLSLECTVEGTSNPNLYWYRQAAGRGLQLLFYSVGIGQISSEVPQNLSASRPQDRQFILSSKKLLLSDSGFYLCAWIGQGDSPLHFGNGTRLTVT.

The chain combines TRBV20-1 with TRBJ2-2, with D maybe TRBD1 (6 bases). V lost 3 bases, J lost 4 bases, and 15 bases lay in between. From germline, CDR1 is DFQATT and CDR2 SNEGSKA (reference sequence). CDR3 length: 15 amino acids. The CDR3 DNA sequence: TGCAGTGCTAGTGGTGGGGGCAGGGGCACCGGGGAGCTGTTTTTT. Its protein product is CSASGGGRGTGELFF.

The chain combines TRBV19 with TRBJ1-2, with no clear D. The CDR3 sequence is 14 residues long. V was pared by 0 bases and J by 5 bases, with 10 bases between. The V gene's germline CDR1 is LNHDA and CDR2 SQIVND (reference sequence). CDR3 DNA sequence: TGTGCCAGTAGTATAGATTCCCCTCGGTATGGCTACACCTTC. It specifies CASSIDSPRYGYTF.

This clone was recorded only once. V is TRBV13 and J is TRBJ2-4; weak D call: TRBD1 (5 bases). The CDR3 runs to 15 residues. Trimming stripped 0 bases from V and 1 base from J, with 7 bases between. Germline V gene sequence: CDR1 PRHDT, CDR2 FYEKMQ (reference sequence). CDR3 sequence: CASSLGAGAKNIQYF. CDR3 DNA: TGTGCCAGCAGCTTAGGCGCAGGGGCCAAAAACATTCAGTACTTC. Looking up the rest from reference TRBV13 and TRBJ2-4 gives the full variable domain: AAGVIQSPRHLIKEKRETATLKCYPIPRHDTVYWYQQGPGQDPQFLISFYEKMQSDKGSIPDRFSAQQFSDYHSELNMSSLELGDSALYFCASSLGAGAKNIQYFGAGTRLSVL.

The rearrangement links TRBV3-1 (or the pseudogene TRBV3-2) to TRBJ2-1; 8 bases agree with TRBD2. The trim removed 4 bases at V and 3 bases at J, leaving 11 bases unmatched. This CDR3 spans 17 amino acids. Germline V gene lookup returns CDR1 LGHDT and CDR2 YNNKEL (reference sequence). The CDR3 is CASSRSPKLADYNEQFF. As DNA, the CDR3 is TGTGCCAGCAGCCGTTCCCCGAAACTAGCGGACTACAATGAGCAGTTCTTC.

In this sample, this clone turned up once. The chain uses TRBV5-1 and TRBJ1-5; possible D gene TRBD1, 5 bases. V was pared by 5 bases and J by 6 bases, with 12 bases between. This CDR3 spans 13 amino acids. The germline CDR1 and CDR2 sequences are SGHRS and YFSETQ. The CDR3 loop reads CASREGIGQPQHF. CDR3 bases: TGCGCCAGCAGGGAGGGGATCGGTCAGCCCCAGCATTTT.

J is TRBJ1-4 and V is TRBV12-3 or TRBV12-4, with 7 nucleotides matching TRBD1. With 8 bases clipped from V and 4 bases from J, the junction kept 4 bases outside the gene matches. The CDR3 extends over 13 amino acids. CDR3 loop: CASGYRGNEKLFF. In nucleotides, the CDR3 is TGTGCCAGCGGCTACAGGGGTAATGAAAAACTGTTTTTT.

The table lists this clone with a count of one. This chain links TRBV3-1 (or the pseudogene TRBV3-2) with TRBJ1-2, with D uncertain. The CDR3 contains 14 residues. Trimming took 2 bases from V and 8 from J, leaving 15 bases between them. Germline loops: CDR1 LGHDT, CDR2 YNNKEL (reference sequence). The CDR3 sequence: CASSQPSHMEGYTF. For the CDR3, the DNA is TGTGCCAGCAGCCAACCCAGTCACATGGAGGGCTACACCTTC.

This clone appeared once. This chain joins TRBV3-1 (or the pseudogene TRBV3-2) and TRBJ1-5, with 10 bases aligning to TRBD1. The V gene end was trimmed by 1 base and the J gene end by 1 base; junction bases not matched to a gene: 1. Germline V gene lookup returns CDR1 LGHDT and CDR2 YNNKEL (reference sequence). The CDR3 is 16 residues long. The CDR3 DNA reads TGTGCCAGCAGCCAAGGGGACAGGGGAAGCAATCAGCCCCAGCATTTT. It specifies CASSQGDRGSNQPQHF.